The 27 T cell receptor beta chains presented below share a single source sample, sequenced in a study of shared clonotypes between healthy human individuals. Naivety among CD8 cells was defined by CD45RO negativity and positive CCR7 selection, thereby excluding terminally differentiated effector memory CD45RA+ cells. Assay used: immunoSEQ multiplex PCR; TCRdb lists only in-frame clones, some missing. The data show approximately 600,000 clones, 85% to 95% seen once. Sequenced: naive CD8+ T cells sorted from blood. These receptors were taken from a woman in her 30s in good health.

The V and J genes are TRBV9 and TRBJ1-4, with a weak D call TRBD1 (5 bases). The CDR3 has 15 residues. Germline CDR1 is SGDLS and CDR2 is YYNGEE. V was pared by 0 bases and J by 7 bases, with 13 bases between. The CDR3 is CASSVDDGAGEKLFF. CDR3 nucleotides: TGTGCCAGCAGCGTAGATGATGGGGCAGGTGAAAAACTGTTTTTT.

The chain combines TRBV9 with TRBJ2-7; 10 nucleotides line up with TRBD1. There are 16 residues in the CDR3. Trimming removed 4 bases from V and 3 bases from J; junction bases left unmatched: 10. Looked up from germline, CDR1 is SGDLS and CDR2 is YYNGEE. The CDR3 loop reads CASSLVPGQGFYEQYF. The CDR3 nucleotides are TGTGCCAGCAGCTTAGTTCCGGGACAGGGGTTCTACGAGCAGTACTTC.

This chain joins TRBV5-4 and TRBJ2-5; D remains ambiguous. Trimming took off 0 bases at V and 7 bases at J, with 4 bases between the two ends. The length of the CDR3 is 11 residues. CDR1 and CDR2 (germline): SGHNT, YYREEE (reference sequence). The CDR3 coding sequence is TGTGCCAGCAGCTTGGCTGGGACCCAGTACTTC. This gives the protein CASSLAGTQYF.

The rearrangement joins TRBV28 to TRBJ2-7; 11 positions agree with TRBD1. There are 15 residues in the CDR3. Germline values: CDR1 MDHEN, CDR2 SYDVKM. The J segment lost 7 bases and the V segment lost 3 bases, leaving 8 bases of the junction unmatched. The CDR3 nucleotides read TGTGCCAGCAGTTTCTTAGGACAGGGGGCGTGGGAGCAGTACTTC. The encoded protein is CASSFLGQGAWEQYF.

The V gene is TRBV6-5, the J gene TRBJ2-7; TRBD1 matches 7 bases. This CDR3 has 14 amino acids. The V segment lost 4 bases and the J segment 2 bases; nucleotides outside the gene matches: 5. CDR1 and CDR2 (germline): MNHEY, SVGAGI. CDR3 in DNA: TGTGCCAGCAGTTTAGGGGGCTTAACCTACGAGCAGTACTTC. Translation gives CASSLGGLTYEQYF.

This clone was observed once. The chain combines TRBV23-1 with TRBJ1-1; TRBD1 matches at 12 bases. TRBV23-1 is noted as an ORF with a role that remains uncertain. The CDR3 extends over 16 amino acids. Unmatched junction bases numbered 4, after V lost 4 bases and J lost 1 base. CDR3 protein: CASSLGTGGTNTEAFF. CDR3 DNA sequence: TGCGCCAGCAGTCTGGGGACAGGGGGCACGAACACTGAAGCTTTCTTT.

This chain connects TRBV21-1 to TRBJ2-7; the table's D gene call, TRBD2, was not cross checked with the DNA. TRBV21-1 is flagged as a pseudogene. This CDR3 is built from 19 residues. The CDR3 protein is CASSKGPLAVTIIRYEQYF. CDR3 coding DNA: TGTGCCAGCAGCAAAGGGCCCCTTGCAGTCACTATAATCCGCTACGAGCAGTACTTC.

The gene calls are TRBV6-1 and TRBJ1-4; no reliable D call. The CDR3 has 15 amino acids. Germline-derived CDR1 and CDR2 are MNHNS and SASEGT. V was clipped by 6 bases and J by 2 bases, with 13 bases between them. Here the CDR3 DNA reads TGTGCCAGCAGCGAAACCCCCGCGACTAATGAAAAACTGTTTTTT. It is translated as CASSETPATNEKLFF.

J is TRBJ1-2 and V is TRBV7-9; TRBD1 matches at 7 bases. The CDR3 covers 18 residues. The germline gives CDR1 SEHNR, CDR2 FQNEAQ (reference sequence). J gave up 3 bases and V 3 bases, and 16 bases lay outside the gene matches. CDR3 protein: CASSFPWTGNLLDYGYTF. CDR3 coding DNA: TGTGCCAGCAGCTTTCCGTGGACAGGTAATCTCCTCGACTATGGCTACACCTTC.

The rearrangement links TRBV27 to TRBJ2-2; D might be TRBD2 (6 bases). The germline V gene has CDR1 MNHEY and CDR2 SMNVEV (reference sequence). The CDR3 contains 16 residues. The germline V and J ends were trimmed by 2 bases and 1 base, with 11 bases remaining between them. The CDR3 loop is CASSLLGTVNTGELFF. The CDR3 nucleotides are TGTGCCAGCAGTTTACTTGGGACTGTGAACACCGGGGAGCTGTTTTTT.

The CDR3 here is CASSRDSSQSVDPKARQYF. The CDR3 DNA sequence: TGTGCCAGCAGCAGGGACAGTAGTCAGTCTGTGGATCCTAAGGCGCGGCAGTACTTC. The V and J genes are TRBV7-8 and TRBJ2-7, with TRBD1 matching 7 bases. Germline CDR1 SGHVS, CDR2 FQNEAQ. The ends lost 5 bases at V and 9 bases at J; junction bases unmatched: 28. This CDR3 region has 19 residues.

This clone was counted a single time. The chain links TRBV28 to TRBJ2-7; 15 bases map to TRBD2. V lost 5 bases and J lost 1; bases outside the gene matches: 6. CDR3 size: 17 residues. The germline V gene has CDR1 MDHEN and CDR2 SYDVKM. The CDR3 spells CASSLMGLAGGSYEQYF. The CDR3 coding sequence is TGTGCCAGCAGTCTTATGGGACTAGCGGGAGGATCCTACGAGCAGTACTTC.

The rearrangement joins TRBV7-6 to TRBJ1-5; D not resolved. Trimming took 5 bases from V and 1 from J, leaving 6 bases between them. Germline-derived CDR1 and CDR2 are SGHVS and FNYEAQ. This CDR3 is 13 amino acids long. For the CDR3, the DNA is TGTGCCAGCAGCCAGACAAGCAATCAGCCCCAGCATTTT. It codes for CASSQTSNQPQHF.

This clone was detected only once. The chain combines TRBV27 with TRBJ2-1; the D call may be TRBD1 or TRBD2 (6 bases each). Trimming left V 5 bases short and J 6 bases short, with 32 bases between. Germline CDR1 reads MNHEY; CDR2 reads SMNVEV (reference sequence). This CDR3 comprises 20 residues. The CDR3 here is CASSPVDRTRLGRYVNEQFF. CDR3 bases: TGTGCCAGCAGTCCAGTCGACAGGACAAGACTAGGGCGTTATGTCAATGAGCAGTTCTTC.

In nucleotides, the CDR3 is TGTGCCAGCAGTGAAGCGCTGGCAACCTACGAGCAGTACTTC. This gives the protein CASSEALATYEQYF. J is TRBJ2-7 and V is TRBV6-1; D is ambiguous. The CDR3 is 14 amino acids. CDR1 is MNHNS, CDR2 SASEGT, per germline. V shed 0 bases and J shed 2 bases, with 8 bases lying between them.

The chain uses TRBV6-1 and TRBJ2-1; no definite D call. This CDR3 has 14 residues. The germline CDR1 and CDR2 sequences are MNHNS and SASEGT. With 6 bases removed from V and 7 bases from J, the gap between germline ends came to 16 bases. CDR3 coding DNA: TGTGCCAGCAGCCGAACTGGATTACTTAATGAGCAGTTCTTC. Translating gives CASSRTGLLNEQFF.

The CDR3 DNA follows: TGCGCCAGCAGCTTGTTCTTCCAGGTAGGATATGGCTACACCTTC. Translating it yields CASSLFFQVGYGYTF. J is TRBJ1-2 and V is TRBV5-1, with D unresolved. This CDR3 contains 15 residues. The V end was cut by 1 base, the J end by 5 bases, with 15 bases between. Germline assignment: CDR1 SGHRS and CDR2 YFSETQ.

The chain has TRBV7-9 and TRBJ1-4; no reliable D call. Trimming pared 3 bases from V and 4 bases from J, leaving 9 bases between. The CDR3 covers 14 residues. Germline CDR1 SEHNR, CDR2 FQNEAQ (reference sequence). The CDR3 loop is CASSLDGLNEKLFF. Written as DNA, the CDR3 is TGTGCCAGCAGCTTGGACGGACTTAATGAAAAACTGTTTTTT.

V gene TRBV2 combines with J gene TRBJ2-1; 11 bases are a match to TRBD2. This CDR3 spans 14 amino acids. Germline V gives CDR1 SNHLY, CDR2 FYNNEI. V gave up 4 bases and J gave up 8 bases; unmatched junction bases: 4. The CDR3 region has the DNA TGTGCCAGCAGTGCGACTAGCGGGAAGGATGAGCAGTTCTTC. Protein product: CASSATSGKDEQFF.

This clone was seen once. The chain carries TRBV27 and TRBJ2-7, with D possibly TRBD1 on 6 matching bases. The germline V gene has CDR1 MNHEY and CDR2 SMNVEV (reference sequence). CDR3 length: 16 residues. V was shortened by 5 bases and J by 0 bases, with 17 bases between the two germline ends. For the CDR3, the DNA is TGTGCCAGCAGTATAACGGGACACTCGAGCTCCTACGAGCAGTACTTC. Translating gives CASSITGHSSSYEQYF.

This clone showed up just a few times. The CDR3 sequence: CASSIPGLGAYEQYF. The CDR3 DNA is TGTGCCAGCAGTATCCCGGGGCTAGGGGCCTACGAGCAGTACTTC. The rearrangement links TRBV7-9 to TRBJ2-7; the D gene could be TRBD1 or TRBD2 (5 bases each). There are 15 residues in the CDR3. Trimming removed 6 bases at V and 2 bases at J, with 17 bases between. CDR1 and CDR2 (germline): SEHNR, FQNEAQ (reference sequence).

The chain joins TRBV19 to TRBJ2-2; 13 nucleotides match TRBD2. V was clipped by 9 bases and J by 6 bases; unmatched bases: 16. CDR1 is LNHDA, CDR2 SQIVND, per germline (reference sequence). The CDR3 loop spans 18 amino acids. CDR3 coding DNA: TGTGCCAGCGCATATGGACTAGCGGGAGCGAAGTCGGCCGGGGAGCTGTTTTTT. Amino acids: CASAYGLAGAKSAGELFF.

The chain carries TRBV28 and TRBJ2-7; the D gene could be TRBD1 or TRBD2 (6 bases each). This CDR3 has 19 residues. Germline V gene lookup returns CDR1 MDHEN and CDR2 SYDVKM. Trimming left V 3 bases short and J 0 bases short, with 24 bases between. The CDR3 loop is CASSLGDSGTKFFSYEQYF. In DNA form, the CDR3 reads TGTGCCAGCAGTTTGGGGGACTCCGGGACAAAATTCTTCTCCTACGAGCAGTACTTC.

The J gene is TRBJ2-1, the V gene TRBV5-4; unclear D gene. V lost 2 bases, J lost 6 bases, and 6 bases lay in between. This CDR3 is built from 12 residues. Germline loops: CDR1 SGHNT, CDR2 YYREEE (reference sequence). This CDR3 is CASSFSGNEQFF. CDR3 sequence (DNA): TGTGCCAGCAGCTTTTCTGGCAATGAGCAGTTCTTC.

The CDR3 region has the DNA TGTGCCAGCAGCTTAGAGCGGGAAACCCCTGGAAACACCATATATTTT. Protein: CASSLERETPGNTIYF. This chain connects TRBV7-6 to TRBJ1-3; D not certain. V lost 1 base and J 2 bases, leaving 12 bases between the germline ends. This CDR3 has 16 amino acids. Per the germline V gene, CDR1 is SGHVS and CDR2 is FNYEAQ.

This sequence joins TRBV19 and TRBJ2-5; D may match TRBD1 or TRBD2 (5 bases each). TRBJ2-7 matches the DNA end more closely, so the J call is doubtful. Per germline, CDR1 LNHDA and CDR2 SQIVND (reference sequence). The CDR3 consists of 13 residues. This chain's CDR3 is CASSLRGRYEQYF. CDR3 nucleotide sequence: TGTGCCAGTAGTTTGAGGGGAAGGTACGAGCAGTACTTC.

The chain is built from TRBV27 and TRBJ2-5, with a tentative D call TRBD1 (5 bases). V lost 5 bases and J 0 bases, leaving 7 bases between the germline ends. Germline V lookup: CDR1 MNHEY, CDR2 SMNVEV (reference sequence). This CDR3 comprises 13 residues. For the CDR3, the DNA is TGTGCCAGCAGTCCGGACAACCAAGAGACCCAGTACTTC. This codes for CASSPDNQETQYF.